The rows below give T cell receptor beta chains drawn from one sample of a study of early T cells in non-severe SARS-CoV-2 infection. TCRdb reanalysed the 5' RACE reads using MiXCR and keeps one entry per CDR3 protein. The sample includes roughly 100,000 distinct CDR3 sequences, around 14% of them seen just once. The specimen sequenced was whole blood. The receptors come from an adult who was a healthcare worker with PCR-confirmed SARS-CoV-2 infection or an uninfected control (not recorded which). The CDR3 runs from the conserved cysteine through the conserved F or W. A D gene is named only where the DNA matches it firmly. Size is omitted from some rows. Given values are once, few, many or a class for expanded clones.

D gene	V gene	J gene	clone size	CDR3 DNA	CDR3 protein
-	TRBV7-2	TRBJ2-5	many	TGTGCCAGCAGCTCGAGAAAAGAGACCCAGTACTTC	CASSSRKETQYF
-	TRBV9	TRBJ2-1	few	TGTGCCAGCAGCGTCGACAGCAATGAGCAGTTCTTC	CASSVDSNEQFF
-	TRBV29-1	TRBJ2-5	many	TGCAGCGTTGAAGAGGATGAGGGGGTTGGGACCCAGTACTTC	CSVEEDEGVGTQYF
-	TRBV6-6	TRBJ1-4	-	TGTGCCAGCAGAGCGACATCAACTAATGAAAAACTGTTTTTT	CASRATSTNEKLFF
-	TRBV20-1	TRBJ2-3	many	TGCAGTGCTAGAGAAAAGGGGCCCACAGATACGCAGTATTTT	CSAREKGPTDTQYF
-	TRBV6-1	TRBJ2-7	-	TGTGCCAGCTTAAAGCAGGGCTCCTACGAGCAGTACTTC	CASLKQGSYEQYF
-	TRBV28	TRBJ2-7	once	TGTGCCAGCAGCTTGAAGCCCTACGAGCAGTACTTC	CASSLKPYEQYF
TRBD1	TRBV12-3/TRBV12-4	TRBJ2-3	-	TGTGCCAGCAGTCCAAGGTCGACAGGGCTAGGGGATACGCAGTATTTT	CASSPRSTGLGDTQYF
-	TRBV5-1	TRBJ2-7	many	TGCGCCAGCAGCCCCCTCGGAGGGACCGACGAGCAGTACTTC	CASSPLGGTDEQYF
-	TRBV27	TRBJ2-7	few	TGTGCCAGCAGCACTCTACTAGAAGGACTTTACGAGCAGTACTTC	CASSTLLEGLYEQYF